The 24 T cell receptor beta chains in this list originate from one sample, sequenced in a study of shared clonotypes between healthy human individuals. CD45RO negativity and positive selection for CCR7 defined naive CD8 cells, a population that excluded terminally differentiated effector memory CD45RA+ cells. The assay was immunoSEQ multiplex PCR, and TCRdb's table has in-frame clones only and misses some. The repertoire holds about 680,000 clones, with around 92% as singletons. What was sequenced was naive CD8+ T cells sorted from blood. These receptors all stem from a man in his thirties or forties in good health.

The CDR3 here is CAIDRDRAGNTIYF. The CDR3 DNA sequence: TGTGCCATCGACCGGGACAGGGCTGGAAACACCATATATTTT. The chain couples TRBV10-3 to TRBJ1-3; 9 bases match TRBD1. Looked up from germline, CDR1 is ENHRY and CDR2 is SYGVKD. V was pared by 8 bases and J by 2 bases, with 4 bases of the junction left unmatched. The CDR3 is made up of 14 amino acids.

The rearrangement joins TRBV5-6 to TRBJ2-5; D unclear. Germline V CDR1 and CDR2: SGHDT, YYEEEE. CDR3 size: 15 residues. Trimming left V 0 bases short and J 2 bases short, with 11 bases between. The CDR3 nucleotides read TGTGCCAGCAGCTTGGGACCTCACACACAAGAGACCCAGTACTTC. The encoded protein is CASSLGPHTQETQYF.

The chain recombines TRBV5-1 with TRBJ2-7; unclear D gene. CDR1 is SGHRS, CDR2 YFSETQ, per germline. The CDR3 sequence is 14 residues long. Trimming removed 0 bases at V and 1 base at J, with 8 bases between. The CDR3 DNA follows: TGCGCCAGCAGCTTGGGGTATGATTCCTACGAGCAGTACTTC. Its translation: CASSLGYDSYEQYF.

This clone was detected a few times. The rearrangement uses TRBV7-9 and TRBJ1-5; weak D call: TRBD1 (5 bases). This CDR3 region has 12 residues. Trimming took off 9 bases at V and 4 bases at J, with 10 bases between the two ends. Per the germline V gene, CDR1 is SEHNR and CDR2 is FQNEAQ (reference sequence). CDR3 region: CARSGGNQPQHF. In DNA form, the CDR3 reads TGTGCCAGGTCGGGGGGGAATCAGCCCCAGCATTTT. The whole variable domain, filled in from reference TRBV7-9 and TRBJ1-5, reads DTGVSQNPRHKITKRGQNVTFRCDPISEHNRLYWYRQTLGQGPEFLTYFQNEAQLEKSRLLSDRFSAERPKGSFSTLEIQRTEQGDSAMYLCARSGGNQPQHFGDGTRLSIL.

The chain carries TRBV19 and TRBJ2-7, with a possible D match to TRBD1 (6 bases). V was shortened by 8 bases and J by 2 bases, with 16 bases between the two germline ends. This CDR3 has 14 amino acids. Germline-derived CDR1 and CDR2 are LNHDA and SQIVND (reference sequence). The DNA of the CDR3 is TGTGCCAGTGGGGACCGGGACATGACCTACGAGCAGTACTTC. It codes for CASGDRDMTYEQYF.

This clone was found once. The rearrangement uses TRBV7-9 and TRBJ1-1; no firm D call. Germline lookup yields CDR1 SEHNR and CDR2 FQNEAQ (reference sequence). Trimming took off 7 bases at V and 4 bases at J, with 13 bases between the two ends. The CDR3 totals 13 residues. The CDR3 bases are TGTGCCAGCAACCCGGAACTCCGCACTGAAGCTTTCTTT. Translated: CASNPELRTEAFF.

CDR3 sequence reads: CASRGYGAFF. The DNA of the CDR3 is TGTGCCAGCAGGGGGTACGGAGCTTTCTTT. This chain connects TRBV2 to TRBJ1-1; no definite D call. The CDR3 is 10 residues long. V dropped 6 bases and J dropped 10 bases, with 9 bases sitting between them. Germline CDR1 and CDR2: SNHLY and FYNNEI.

Regarding this clone: This sequence is one base from a far larger clone and is likely a read error. Other DNA sequences of this sample code for an identical CDR3. The rearrangement joins TRBV11-2 to TRBJ2-7, with 9 nucleotides matching TRBD1. CDR1 and CDR2 from the germline V gene are SGHAT and FQNNGV. The CDR3 has 14 amino acids. Trimming cost V 3 bases and J 3 bases; bases outside gene matches: 3. This CDR3 is CASSLGQGHYEQYF. In nucleotides, the CDR3 is TGTGCCAGCAGCTTGGGACAGGGTCACTACGAGCAGTACTTC.

This rearrangement joins TRBV10-1 to TRBJ2-1; maybe TRBD2 (6 bases). The CDR3 sequence is 14 residues long. Germline V gene sequence: CDR1 WNHNN, CDR2 SYGVQD (reference sequence). V was cut by 4 bases and J by 8 bases, with 15 bases left in between. The chain's CDR3 is CASSVSGVWDEQFF. The CDR3, as DNA: TGCGCCAGCAGTGTTTCGGGGGTATGGGATGAGCAGTTCTTC.

The chain combines TRBV5-1 with TRBJ1-1; a weak D match, TRBD1 (5 bases). Germline-derived CDR1 and CDR2 are SGHRS and YFSETQ. V was shortened by 5 bases and J by 1 base, with 9 bases between the two germline ends. The length of the CDR3 is 13 residues. In DNA, the CDR3 is TGCGCCAGCAGGGATAGGGGGAACACTGAAGCTTTCTTT. Protein: CASRDRGNTEAFF.

The chain joins TRBV10-3 to TRBJ2-7, with 9 nucleotides matching TRBD2. CDR3 length equals 13 residues. V shed 10 bases and J 1 base; nucleotides not matched to a gene: 5. CDR1 is ENHRY, CDR2 SYGVKD, per germline. CDR3 region: CATQTSGSYEQYF. CDR3 nucleotide sequence: TGTGCCACGCAGACTAGCGGTTCCTACGAGCAGTACTTC.

J is TRBJ2-1 and V is TRBV5-6; 9 positions agree with TRBD2. V gave up 4 bases and J gave up 3 bases; unmatched junction bases: 5. CDR3 length: 15 amino acids. Germline values: CDR1 SGHDT, CDR2 YYEEEE. The CDR3 DNA is TGTGCCAGCAGCCCGACTAGCGGAGGCTACAATGAGCAGTTCTTC. Protein sequence: CASSPTSGGYNEQFF.

This rearrangement joins TRBV7-9 to TRBJ2-5, with 13 nucleotides matching TRBD2. The J call could be wrong; TRBJ2-7 is a better fit for the DNA end. The CDR3 spans 16 residues. Germline V gene lookup returns CDR1 SEHNR and CDR2 FQNEAQ (reference sequence). The CDR3 region is CASSPGTSGVEYEQYF. DNA for the CDR3: TGTGCCAGCAGCCCAGGGACTAGCGGGGTGGAATACGAGCAGTACTTC.

The V and J genes are TRBV7-9 and TRBJ2-1, with D possibly matching TRBD1 (6 bases). Trimming left V 8 bases short and J 2 bases short, with 16 bases between. This CDR3 is 15 amino acids long. Germline CDR1 SEHNR, CDR2 FQNEAQ (reference sequence). The CDR3 DNA follows: TGTGCCAGCCTTCCAAACAGGGACCCCTACAATGAGCAGTTCTTC. Amino acids: CASLPNRDPYNEQFF.

The chain couples TRBV4-1 to TRBJ2-5; D remains unclear. From germline, CDR1 is MGHRA and CDR2 YSYEKL. Trimming took 0 bases from V and 3 from J, leaving 11 bases between them. The CDR3 runs 15 residues. The CDR3 loop reads CASSQDIGYKETQYF. The CDR3 nucleotides read TGCGCCAGCAGCCAAGATATCGGATACAAAGAGACCCAGTACTTC.

The V call is TRBV25-1, the J call TRBJ2-7; maybe TRBD2 (5 bases). The CDR3 loop spans 13 amino acids. Germline values: CDR1 MGHDK, CDR2 SYGVNS. Trimming removed 4 bases at V and 3 bases at J, with 10 bases between. CDR3 DNA: TGTGCCAGCAGTGGACCCGGGGTCTACGAGCAGTACTTC. Protein: CASSGPGVYEQYF.

This sequence joins TRBV27 and TRBJ2-7; 9 nucleotides match TRBD2. V was clipped by 1 base and J by 4 bases; unmatched bases: 8. Germline V gene lookup returns CDR1 MNHEY and CDR2 SMNVEV (reference sequence). This CDR3 is 16 amino acids long. The CDR3, as DNA: TGTGCCAGCAGTTTATGGATAGCGGGAGTGGAGTACGAGCAGTACTTC. Translating it yields CASSLWIAGVEYEQYF.

The gene calls are TRBV4-1 and TRBJ2-5; 7 bases are shared with TRBD2. The ends lost 3 bases at V and 1 base at J; junction bases unmatched: 8. Germline lookup yields CDR1 MGHRA and CDR2 YSYEKL. CDR3 size: 16 residues. CDR3 region: CASSQGIGRLQETQYF. CDR3 DNA: TGCGCCAGCAGCCAGGGGATCGGGAGGCTCCAAGAGACCCAGTACTTC.

The chain uses TRBV27 and TRBJ2-5; 7 nucleotides align to TRBD1. The J segment lost 4 bases and the V segment lost 5 bases, leaving 7 bases of the junction unmatched. Germline CDR1 reads MNHEY; CDR2 reads SMNVEV (reference sequence). This CDR3 region has 14 residues. CDR3 sequence reads: CASSMTGKRETQYF. The DNA of the CDR3 is TGTGCCAGCAGTATGACAGGGAAGAGAGAGACCCAGTACTTC.

This chain uses TRBV11-2 with TRBJ2-7, with D maybe TRBD1 (8 bases). The CDR3 is 15 amino acids. CDR1 SGHAT and CDR2 FQNNGV come from the germline V gene. V was shortened by 6 bases and J by 5 bases, with 20 bases between the two germline ends. CDR3 nucleotide sequence: TGTGCCAGCAGTCGGGGGGCAGGGGGCATCGACGAGCAGTACTTC. Residues: CASSRGAGGIDEQYF.

V gene TRBV21-1 combines with J gene TRBJ2-7. TRBV21-1 is termed a pseudogene. This CDR3 is built from 20 residues. CDR3 nucleotide sequence: TGTGCCAGCAGCGAACCCAATGGCTATCCGGTAATTGGGGGATGCTACGAGCAGTACTTC. It is translated as CASSEPNGYPVIGGCYEQYF.

The rearrangement joins TRBV5-1 to TRBJ2-7; D unresolved. From germline, CDR1 is SGHRS and CDR2 YFSETQ. Trimming pared 4 bases from V and 5 bases from J, leaving 10 bases between. CDR3 length: 12 residues. The CDR3 spells CASSPYSDEQYF. The CDR3 DNA is TGCGCCAGCAGCCCGTATTCCGACGAGCAGTACTTC.

In its sample, this clone was seen a few times. The chain couples TRBV6-6 to TRBJ2-7; a weak D match, TRBD2 (6 bases). CDR3 size: 13 residues. Germline V gives CDR1 MNHNY, CDR2 SVGAGI (reference sequence). The V end lost 2 bases, the J end lost 6 bases, and 11 bases lay between the germline ends. CDR3 region: CASSYLSTSEQYF. The CDR3 DNA follows: TGTGCCAGCAGTTACCTTTCGACTAGCGAGCAGTACTTC.

The chain carries TRBV28 and TRBJ2-5; no clear D gene. The CDR3 is 14 residues long. The ends were cut back, 2 bases at V and 2 bases at J, with 9 bases in the middle. The germline CDR1 and CDR2 sequences are MDHEN and SYDVKM. CDR3 sequence reads: CASSLPGEQETQYF. The DNA of the CDR3 is TGTGCCAGCAGTTTACCGGGCGAACAAGAGACCCAGTACTTC.